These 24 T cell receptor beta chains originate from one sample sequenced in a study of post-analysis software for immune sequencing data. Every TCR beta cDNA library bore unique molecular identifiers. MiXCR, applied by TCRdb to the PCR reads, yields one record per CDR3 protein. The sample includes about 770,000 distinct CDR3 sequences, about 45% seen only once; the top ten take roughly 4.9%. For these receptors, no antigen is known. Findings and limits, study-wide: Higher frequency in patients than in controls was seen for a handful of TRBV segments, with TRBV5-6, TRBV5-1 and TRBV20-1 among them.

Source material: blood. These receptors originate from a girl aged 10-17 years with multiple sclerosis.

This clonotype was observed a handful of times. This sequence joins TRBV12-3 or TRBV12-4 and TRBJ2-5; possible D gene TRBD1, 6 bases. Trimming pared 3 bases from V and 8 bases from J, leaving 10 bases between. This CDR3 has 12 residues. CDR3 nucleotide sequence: TGTGCCAGCAGTTTCGCAGGGGCCACCCAGTACTTC. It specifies CASSFAGATQYF.

CDR3 DNA: TGTGCCAGCAGCTTAGAGGCCGGCGGGAGGGCCCTAGATACGCAGTATTTT. Protein product: CASSLEAGGRALDTQYF. This chain uses TRBV7-6 with TRBJ2-3, with 9 bases fitting TRBD2. Germline V gene data show CDR1 as SGHVS and CDR2 as FNYEAQ. There are 17 residues in the CDR3. V lost 1 base and J lost 5; bases outside the gene matches: 10.

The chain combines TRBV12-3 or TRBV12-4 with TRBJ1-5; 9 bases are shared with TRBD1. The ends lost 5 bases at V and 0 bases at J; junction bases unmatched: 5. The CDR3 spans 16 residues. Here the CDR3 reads CASSPGTGNSNQPQHF. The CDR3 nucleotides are TGTGCCAGCAGTCCCGGGACAGGGAATAGCAATCAGCCCCAGCATTTT.

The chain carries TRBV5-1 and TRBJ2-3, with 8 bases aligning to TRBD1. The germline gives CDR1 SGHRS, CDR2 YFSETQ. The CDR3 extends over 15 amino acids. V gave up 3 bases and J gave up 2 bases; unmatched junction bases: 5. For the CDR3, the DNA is TGCGCCAGCAGCTCCGGGACAGGACACACAGATACGCAGTATTTT. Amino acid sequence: CASSSGTGHTDTQYF.

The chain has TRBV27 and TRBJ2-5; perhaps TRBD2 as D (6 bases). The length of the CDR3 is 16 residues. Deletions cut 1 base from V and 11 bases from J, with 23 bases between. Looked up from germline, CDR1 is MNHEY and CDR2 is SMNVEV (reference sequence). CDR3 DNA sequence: TGTGCCAGCAGTTTATTGGGGGGAGGCCTATCCTACAGGCAGTACTTC. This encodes CASSLLGGGLSYRQYF.

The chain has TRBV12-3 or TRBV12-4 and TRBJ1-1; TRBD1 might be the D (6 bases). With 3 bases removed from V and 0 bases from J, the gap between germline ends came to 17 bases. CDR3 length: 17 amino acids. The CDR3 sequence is CASSFRGGHPMNTEAFF. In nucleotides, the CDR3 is TGTGCCAGCAGTTTTCGAGGGGGACATCCCATGAACACTGAAGCTTTCTTT.

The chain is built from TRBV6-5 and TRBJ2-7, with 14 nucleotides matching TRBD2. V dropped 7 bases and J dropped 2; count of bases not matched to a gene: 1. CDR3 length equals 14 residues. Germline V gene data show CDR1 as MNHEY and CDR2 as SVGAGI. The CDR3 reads CASTGLAGAYEQYF. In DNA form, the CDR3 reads TGTGCCAGCACGGGACTAGCGGGGGCCTACGAGCAGTACTTC.

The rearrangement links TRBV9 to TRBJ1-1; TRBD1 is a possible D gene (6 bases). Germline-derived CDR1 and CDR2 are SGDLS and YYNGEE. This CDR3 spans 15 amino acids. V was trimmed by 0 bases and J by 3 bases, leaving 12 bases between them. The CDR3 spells CASSVAAGAHTEAFF. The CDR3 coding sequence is TGTGCCAGCAGCGTAGCCGCAGGGGCCCACACTGAAGCTTTCTTT.

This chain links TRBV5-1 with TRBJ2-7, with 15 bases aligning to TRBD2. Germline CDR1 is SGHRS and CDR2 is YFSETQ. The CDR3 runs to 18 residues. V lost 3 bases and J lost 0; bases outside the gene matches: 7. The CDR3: CASSSGLAGGSFSYEQYF. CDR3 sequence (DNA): TGCGCCAGCAGCTCGGGACTAGCGGGAGGTTCCTTCTCCTACGAGCAGTACTTC.

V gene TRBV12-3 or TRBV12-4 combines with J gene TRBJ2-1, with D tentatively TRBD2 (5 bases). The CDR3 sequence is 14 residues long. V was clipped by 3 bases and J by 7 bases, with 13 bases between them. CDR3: CASSLPLRANEQFF. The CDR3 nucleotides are TGTGCCAGCAGTTTGCCCTTGCGGGCTAATGAGCAGTTCTTC.

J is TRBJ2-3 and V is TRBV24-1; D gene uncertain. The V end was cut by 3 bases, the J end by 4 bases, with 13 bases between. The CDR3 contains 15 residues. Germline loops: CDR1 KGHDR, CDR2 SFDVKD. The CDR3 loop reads CATSDASERSDTQYF. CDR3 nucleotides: TGTGCCACCAGTGATGCTAGTGAGAGATCAGATACGCAGTATTTT.

CDR3 DNA: TGTGCCAGCAGCCCGCCCATGAAGAACACTGAAGCTTTCTTT. Amino acid sequence: CASSPPMKNTEAFF. V gene TRBV3-1 combines with J gene TRBJ1-1; D call uncertain. The CDR3 contains 14 residues. V lost 4 bases to trimming and J lost 1 base, with 10 bases between them. CDR1 LGHDT and CDR2 YNNKEL come from the germline V gene (reference sequence).

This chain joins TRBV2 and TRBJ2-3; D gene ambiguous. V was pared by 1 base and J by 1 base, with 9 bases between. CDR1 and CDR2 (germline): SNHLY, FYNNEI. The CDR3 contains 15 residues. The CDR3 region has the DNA TGTGCCAGCAGTGAAGGCGCCGGCGGCACAGATACGCAGTATTTT. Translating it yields CASSEGAGGTDTQYF.

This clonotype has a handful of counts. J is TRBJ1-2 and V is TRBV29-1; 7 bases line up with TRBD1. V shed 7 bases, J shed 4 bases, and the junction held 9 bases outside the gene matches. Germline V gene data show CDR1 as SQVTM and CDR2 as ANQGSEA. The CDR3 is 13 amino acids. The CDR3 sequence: CSARDRLSYGYTF. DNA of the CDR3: TGCAGCGCCCGGGACAGACTTTCCTATGGCTACACCTTC.

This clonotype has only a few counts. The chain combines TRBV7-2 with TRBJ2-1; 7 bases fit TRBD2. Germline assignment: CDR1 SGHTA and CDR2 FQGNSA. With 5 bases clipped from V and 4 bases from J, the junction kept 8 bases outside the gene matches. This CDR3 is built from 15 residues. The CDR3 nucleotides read TGTGCCAGCAGCATAGATGGCGGGAGTTACAATGAGCAGTTCTTC. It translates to CASSIDGGSYNEQFF.

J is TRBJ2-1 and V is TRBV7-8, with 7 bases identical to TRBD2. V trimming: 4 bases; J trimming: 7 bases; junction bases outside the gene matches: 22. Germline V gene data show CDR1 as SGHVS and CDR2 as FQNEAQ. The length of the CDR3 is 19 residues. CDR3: CASSSPRDYPTWGWNEQFF. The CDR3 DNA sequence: TGTGCCAGCAGCTCACCTAGGGACTACCCAACCTGGGGGTGGAATGAGCAGTTCTTC.

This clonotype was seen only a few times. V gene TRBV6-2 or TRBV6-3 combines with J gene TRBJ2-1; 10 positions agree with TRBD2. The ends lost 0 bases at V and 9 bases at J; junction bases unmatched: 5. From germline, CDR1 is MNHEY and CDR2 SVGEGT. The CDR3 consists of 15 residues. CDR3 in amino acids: CASSYSLAGVAEQFF. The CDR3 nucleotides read TGTGCCAGCAGTTACTCGCTAGCGGGAGTTGCTGAGCAGTTCTTC.

CDR3: CASRTPRAAIYEQYF. In DNA form, the CDR3 reads TGTGCCAGCAGGACCCCCCGGGCGGCGATTTACGAGCAGTACTTC. The gene calls are TRBV6-1 and TRBJ2-5; no clear D gene. With the DNA end fitting TRBJ2-7 better, the J assignment may be wrong. CDR1 and CDR2 from the germline V gene are MNHNS and SASEGT. This CDR3 is built from 15 residues.

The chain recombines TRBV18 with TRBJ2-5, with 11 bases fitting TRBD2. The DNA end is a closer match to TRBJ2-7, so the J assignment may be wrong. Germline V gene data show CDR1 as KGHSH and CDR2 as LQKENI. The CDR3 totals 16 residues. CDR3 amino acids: CASSPVFLAGGYEQYF. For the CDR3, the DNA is TGTGCCAGCTCACCAGTCTTCTTAGCGGGAGGGTACGAGCAGTACTTC.

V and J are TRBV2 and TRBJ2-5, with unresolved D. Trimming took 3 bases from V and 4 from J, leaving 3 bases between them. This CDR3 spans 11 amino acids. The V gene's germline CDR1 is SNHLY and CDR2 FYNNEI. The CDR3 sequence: CASSERETQYF. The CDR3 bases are TGTGCCAGCAGTGAGAGAGAGACCCAGTACTTC.

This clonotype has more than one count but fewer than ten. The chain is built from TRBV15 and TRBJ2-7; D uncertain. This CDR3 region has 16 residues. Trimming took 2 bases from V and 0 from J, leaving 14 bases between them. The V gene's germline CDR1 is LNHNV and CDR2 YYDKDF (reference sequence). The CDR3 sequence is CATSRPTSTSSYEQYF. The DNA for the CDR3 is TGTGCCACCAGCAGACCGACTTCCACGAGCTCCTACGAGCAGTACTTC. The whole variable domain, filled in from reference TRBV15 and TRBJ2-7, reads DAMVIQNPRYQVTQFGKPVTLSCSQTLNHNVMYWYQQKSSQAPKLLFHYYDKDFNNEADTPDNFQSRRPNTSFCFLDIRSPGLGDTAMYLCATSRPTSTSSYEQYFGPGTRLTVT.

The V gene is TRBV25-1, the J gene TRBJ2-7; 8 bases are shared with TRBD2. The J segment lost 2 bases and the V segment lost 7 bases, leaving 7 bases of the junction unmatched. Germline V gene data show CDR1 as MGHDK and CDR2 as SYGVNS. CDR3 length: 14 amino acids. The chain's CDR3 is CASKSAGGTYEQYF. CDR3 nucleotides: TGTGCCAGCAAGTCCGCGGGGGGAACCTACGAGCAGTACTTC.

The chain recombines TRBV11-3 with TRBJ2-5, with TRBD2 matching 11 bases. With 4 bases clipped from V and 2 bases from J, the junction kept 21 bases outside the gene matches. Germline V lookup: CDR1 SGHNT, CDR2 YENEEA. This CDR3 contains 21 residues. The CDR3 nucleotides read TGTGCCAGCAGCTCTCCGGGCTGGAGGATTGGGACTAGCGGCTTACAAGAGACCCAGTACTTC. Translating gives CASSSPGWRIGTSGLQETQYF.

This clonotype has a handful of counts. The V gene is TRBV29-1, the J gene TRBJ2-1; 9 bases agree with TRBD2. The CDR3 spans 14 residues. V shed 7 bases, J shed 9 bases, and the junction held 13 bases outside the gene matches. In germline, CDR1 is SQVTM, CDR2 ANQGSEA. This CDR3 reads CSAKVNSGRIEQFF. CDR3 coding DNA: TGCAGCGCTAAGGTAAATAGCGGGAGAATTGAGCAGTTCTTC.